This T cell receptor (beta chain) was captured by sequencing in a study of CD8 T cells in ankylosing spondylitis (dated by TCRdb to the late 2010s). A note on the overall study: The study set out to find disease-linked TCR variants by profiling T cell receptor beta repertoires in ankylosing spondylitis patients and healthy donors. The full study cohort was made up of 20 to 25 ankylosing spondylitis patients and roughly 100 healthy donors. Samples of peripheral blood were taken, and for ankylosing spondylitis patients, synovial fluid was collected as well. What the study reported, not specific to this receptor: A TCR beta motif made up of several highly homologous amino acid variants appeared to be characteristic of blood from ankylosing spondylitis patients. The disease-linked clones had a CD8+ phenotype and were found at relatively low frequencies in peripheral blood. The disease-linked clones were reported as significantly enriched in matched synovial fluid samples from ankylosing spondylitis patients. Some motif variants were previously reported in synovial fluid and blood of reactive arthritis patients, suggesting common disease-initiation mechanisms.

TCRdb lists the instrument as Illumina HiSeq 2500. Quantitative 5'-RACE with molecular barcodes was used to prepare TCR beta libraries. Processing in the source paper ran as follows. A new computational method, built on a probabilistic model of VDJ rearrangement, was used to identify disease-linked TCR variants. Using fastp trimming at Q25 and MiXCR clonotype assembly, TCRdb reanalyzed the public sequencing data and kept in-frame beta chains. Under each unique CDR3 protein, matching rows form one entry showing the most common genes and DNA. In this record, the V and J calls reflect TCRdb's handling and not the investigators' own analysis. This sample holds almost 250,000 distinct CDR3 sequences; roughly 32% were observed only once. The ten largest make up approximately 4% of the sample. From cysteine to phenylalanine, the CDR3 is 13 amino acids long. This entry keeps only the CDR3 DNA: 39 bases, framed from base 1. Clipping removes 4 bases from V and 10 bases from J, with 6 as the unmatched junction base count.

About this clonotype: The target of this receptor is not known. There are no base qualities to consult, and no much larger clone falls within one base.

Sequences were obtained from blood, either unsorted or a sorted T cell fraction (not recorded which). Recombination connected TRBV12-3 or TRBV12-4 to TRBJ2-1; the central 8 bases match TRBD2. The source is a male donor with ankylosing spondylitis or in good health (not recorded which). The CDR3 region has the sequence CASSSGTSREQFF. At the DNA level, the sequence is TGTGCCAGCAGTTCCGGGACTAGTAGAGAGCAGTTCTTC.